This T cell receptor (beta chain) was captured by sequencing in a study of cytotoxic CD8 clonotypes in ibrutinib-treated CLL. Across the study: Over 10 relapsed/refractory, around 14 treatment-naive; some 17 IGHV unmutated. Partial response was seen in 25 or so patients and complete response in 2; after median about six years, roughly 14 stayed remitted, around 12 progressed.

General study results and limits: Private clonotypes, not public ones, expanded at ibrutinib response. Baseline values of clonality outstripped age-matched healthy donors and followed circulating CD8+ T-cell counts.

Method: immunoSEQ multiplex PCR; TCRdb's copy keeps in-frame clones and lacks some. The sample has tens of thousands of clones; 75% to 90% are singletons. Deletions cut 0 bases from V and 2 bases from J, with 14 bases between. Looked up from germline, CDR1 is MNHEY and CDR2 is SVGAGI. The CDR3 runs to 16 residues. Remarks on this clone: What it recognizes is unknown.

The gene calls are TRBV6-5 and TRBJ2-7; D not resolved. The source was PBMCs, collected after 24 months of ibrutinib treatment. The sequence was obtained from a human donor with chronic lymphocytic leukemia. The DNA of the CDR3 is TGTGCCAGCAGTTACTCCACAGCTACTACTACCTACGAGCAGTACTTC. Encoded protein: CASSYSTATTTYEQYF.